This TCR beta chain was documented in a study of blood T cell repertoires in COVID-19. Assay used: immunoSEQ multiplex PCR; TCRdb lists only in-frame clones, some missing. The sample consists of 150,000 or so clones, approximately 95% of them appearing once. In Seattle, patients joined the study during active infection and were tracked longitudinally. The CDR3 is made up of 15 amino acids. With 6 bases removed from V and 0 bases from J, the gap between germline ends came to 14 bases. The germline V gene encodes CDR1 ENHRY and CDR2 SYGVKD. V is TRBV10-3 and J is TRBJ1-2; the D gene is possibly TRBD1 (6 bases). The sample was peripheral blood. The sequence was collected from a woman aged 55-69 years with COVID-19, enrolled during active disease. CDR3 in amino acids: CAISLQGNTNYGYTF. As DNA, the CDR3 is TGTGCCATCAGCCTACAGGGAAACACTAACTATGGCTACACCTTC.